This TCR beta chain was obtained from a study of cytomegalovirus exposure and HLA in healthy donors. Study background: Unique TCRs numbering some 80 million, obtained from HLA-typed donors, made up an early data release. Points from the study as a whole: Cytomegalovirus-associated status was assigned to 164 TCR beta chains. Through in vitro validation, three CMV-associated chains were shown to be specific for CMV antigens. In a later analysis, TCR beta V- and J-gene trimming showed a link to a missense DCLRE1C variant.

13 Jbeta primers and 60 Vbeta primers were used for the PCR. TCRdb keeps only in-frame clones here, not all; method: immunoSEQ multiplex PCR. The sample has under 200,000 clones, and its top ten clones hold 2.1%. Notes on this clone: Its antigen is still unknown.

This sequence originates from a man aged 30-40 years in good health and CMV-seronegative. The sequencing input was PBMCs.

The CDR3 here is CASSSPGQGIYEQYF. CDR3 bases: TGTGCCAGCAGTTCCCCGGGACAGGGGATATACGAGCAGTACTTC. The V gene is TRBV28, the J gene TRBJ2-7; 10 positions agree with TRBD1. The CDR3 covers 15 residues. Germline V lookup: CDR1 MDHEN, CDR2 SYDVKM. The J segment lost 4 bases and the V segment lost 4 bases, leaving 7 bases of the junction unmatched.